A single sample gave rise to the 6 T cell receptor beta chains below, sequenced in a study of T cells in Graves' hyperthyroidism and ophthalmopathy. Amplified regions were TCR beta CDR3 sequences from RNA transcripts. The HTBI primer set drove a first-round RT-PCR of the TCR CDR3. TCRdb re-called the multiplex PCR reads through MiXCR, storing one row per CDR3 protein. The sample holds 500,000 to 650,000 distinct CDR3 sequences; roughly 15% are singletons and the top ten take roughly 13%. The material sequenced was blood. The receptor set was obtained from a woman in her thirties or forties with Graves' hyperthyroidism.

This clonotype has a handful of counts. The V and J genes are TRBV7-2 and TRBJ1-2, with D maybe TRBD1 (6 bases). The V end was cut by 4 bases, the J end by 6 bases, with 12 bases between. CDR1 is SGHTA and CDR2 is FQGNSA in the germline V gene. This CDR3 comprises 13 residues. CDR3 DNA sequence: TGTGCCAGCAGCTCCGGACAGCGAAATGGCTACACCTTC. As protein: CASSSGQRNGYTF.

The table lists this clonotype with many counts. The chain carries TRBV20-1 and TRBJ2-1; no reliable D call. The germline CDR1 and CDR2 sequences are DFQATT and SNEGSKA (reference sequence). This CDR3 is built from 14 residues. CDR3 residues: CRALANGFSNEQFF. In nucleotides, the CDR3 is TGCAGAGCTCTCGCGAACGGTTTTAGCAATGAGCAGTTCTTC.

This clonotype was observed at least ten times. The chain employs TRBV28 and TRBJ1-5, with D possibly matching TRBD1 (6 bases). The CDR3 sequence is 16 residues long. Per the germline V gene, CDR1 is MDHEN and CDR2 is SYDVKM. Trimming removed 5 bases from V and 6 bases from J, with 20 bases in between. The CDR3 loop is CASSPDRSGGPQPQHF. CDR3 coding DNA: TGTGCCAGCAGTCCCGACCGCAGCGGGGGCCCTCAGCCCCAGCATTTT.

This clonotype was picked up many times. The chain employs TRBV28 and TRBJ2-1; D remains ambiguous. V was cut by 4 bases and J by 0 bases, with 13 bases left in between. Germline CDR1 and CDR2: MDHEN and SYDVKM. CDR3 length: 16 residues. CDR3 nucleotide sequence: TGTGCCAGCAGTTCACCTTATGTGGGCTCCTACAATGAGCAGTTCTTC. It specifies CASSSPYVGSYNEQFF.

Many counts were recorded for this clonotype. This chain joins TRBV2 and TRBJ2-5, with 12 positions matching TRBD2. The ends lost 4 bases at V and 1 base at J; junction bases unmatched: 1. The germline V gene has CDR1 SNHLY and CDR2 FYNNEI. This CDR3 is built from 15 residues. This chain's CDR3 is CASSVTSGSQETQYF. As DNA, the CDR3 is TGTGCCAGCAGTGTGACTAGCGGGAGCCAAGAGACCCAGTACTTC.

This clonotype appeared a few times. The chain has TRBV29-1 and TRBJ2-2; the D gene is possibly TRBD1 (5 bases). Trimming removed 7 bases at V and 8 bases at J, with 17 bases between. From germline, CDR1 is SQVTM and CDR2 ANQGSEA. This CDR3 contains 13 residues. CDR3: CSAQGSASGELFF. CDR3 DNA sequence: TGCAGCGCCCAGGGCTCCGCGTCGGGGGAGCTGTTTTTT.